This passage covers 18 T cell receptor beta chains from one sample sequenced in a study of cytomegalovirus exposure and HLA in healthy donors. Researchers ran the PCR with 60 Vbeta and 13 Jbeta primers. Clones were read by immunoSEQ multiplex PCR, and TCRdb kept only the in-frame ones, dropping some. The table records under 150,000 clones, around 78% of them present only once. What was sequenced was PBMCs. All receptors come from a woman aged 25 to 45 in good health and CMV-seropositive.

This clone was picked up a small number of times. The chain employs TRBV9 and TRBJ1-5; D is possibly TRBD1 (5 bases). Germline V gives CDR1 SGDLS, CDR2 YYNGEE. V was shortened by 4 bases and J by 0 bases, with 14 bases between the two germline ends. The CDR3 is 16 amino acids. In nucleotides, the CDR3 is TGTGCCAGCAGCCCGCGGGGGGAGGCTAGCAATCAGCCCCAGCATTTT. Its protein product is CASSPRGEASNQPQHF.

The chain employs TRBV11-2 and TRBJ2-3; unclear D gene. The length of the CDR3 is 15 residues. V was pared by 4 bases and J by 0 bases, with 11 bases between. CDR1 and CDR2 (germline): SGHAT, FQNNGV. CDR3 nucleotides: TGTGCCAGCAGCTCCATACGAACTAGCACAGATACGCAGTATTTT. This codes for CASSSIRTSTDTQYF.

CDR3 nucleotide sequence: TGTGCCAGCTCCCAGGGGGAGACTGAAGCTTTCTTT. Encoded protein: CASSQGETEAFF. The chain uses TRBV18 and TRBJ1-1; TRBD1 matches 7 bases. The CDR3 totals 12 residues. Trimming removed 6 bases from V and 5 bases from J; junction bases left unmatched: 3. From germline, CDR1 is KGHSH and CDR2 LQKENI.

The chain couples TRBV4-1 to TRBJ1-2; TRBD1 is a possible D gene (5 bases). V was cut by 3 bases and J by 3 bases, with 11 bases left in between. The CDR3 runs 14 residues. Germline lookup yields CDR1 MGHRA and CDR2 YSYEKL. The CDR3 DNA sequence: TGCGCCAGCAGCCAGGGTTGGGGGGACTATGGCTACACCTTC. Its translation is CASSQGWGDYGYTF.

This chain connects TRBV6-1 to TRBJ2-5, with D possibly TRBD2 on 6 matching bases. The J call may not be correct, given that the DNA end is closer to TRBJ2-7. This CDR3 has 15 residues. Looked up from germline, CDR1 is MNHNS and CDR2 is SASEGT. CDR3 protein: CASSEGGVRSYEQYF. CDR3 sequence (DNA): TGTGCCAGCAGTGAAGGGGGGGTTAGGAGCTACGAGCAGTACTTC.

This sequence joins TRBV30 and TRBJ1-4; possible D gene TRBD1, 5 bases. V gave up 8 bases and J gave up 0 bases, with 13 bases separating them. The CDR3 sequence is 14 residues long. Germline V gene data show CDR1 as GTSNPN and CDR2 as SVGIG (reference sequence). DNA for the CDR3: TGTGCCGGCGAAAACAGGACAACTAATGAAAAACTGTTTTTT. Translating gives CAGENRTTNEKLFF.

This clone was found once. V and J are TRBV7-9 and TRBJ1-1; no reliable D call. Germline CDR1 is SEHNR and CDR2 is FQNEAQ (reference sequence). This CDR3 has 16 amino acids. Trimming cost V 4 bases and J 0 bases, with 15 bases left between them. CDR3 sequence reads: CASSSNPGSMNTEAFF. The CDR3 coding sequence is TGTGCCAGCAGCTCCAACCCCGGGAGCATGAACACTGAAGCTTTCTTT.

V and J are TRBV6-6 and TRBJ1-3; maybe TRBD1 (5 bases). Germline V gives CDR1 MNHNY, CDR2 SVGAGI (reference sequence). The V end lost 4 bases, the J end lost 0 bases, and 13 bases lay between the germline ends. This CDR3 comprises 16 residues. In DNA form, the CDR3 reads TGTGCCAGCAGTTCCTCGACAGTAAACTCTGGAAACACCATATATTTT. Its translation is CASSSSTVNSGNTIYF.

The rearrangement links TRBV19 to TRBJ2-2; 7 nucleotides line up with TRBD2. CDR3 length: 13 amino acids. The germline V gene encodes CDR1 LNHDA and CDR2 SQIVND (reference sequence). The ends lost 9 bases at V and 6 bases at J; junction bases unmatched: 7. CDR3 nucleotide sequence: TGTGCCAGCCACCGTGGGGGGGCCGGGGAGCTGTTTTTT. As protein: CASHRGGAGELFF.

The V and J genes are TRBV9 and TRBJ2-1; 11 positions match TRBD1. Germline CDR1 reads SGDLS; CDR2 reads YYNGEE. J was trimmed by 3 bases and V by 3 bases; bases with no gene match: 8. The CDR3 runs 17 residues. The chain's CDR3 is CASSARTGGDYYNEQFF. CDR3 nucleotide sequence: TGTGCCAGCAGCGCCCGGACAGGGGGCGACTACTACAATGAGCAGTTCTTC.

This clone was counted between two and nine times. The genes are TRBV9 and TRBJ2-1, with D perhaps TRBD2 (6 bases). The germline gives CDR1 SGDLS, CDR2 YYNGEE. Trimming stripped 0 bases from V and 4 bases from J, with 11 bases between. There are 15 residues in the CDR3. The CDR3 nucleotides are TGTGCCAGCAGCGTAGCCCCGGGGGTTTACAATGAGCAGTTCTTC. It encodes CASSVAPGVYNEQFF.

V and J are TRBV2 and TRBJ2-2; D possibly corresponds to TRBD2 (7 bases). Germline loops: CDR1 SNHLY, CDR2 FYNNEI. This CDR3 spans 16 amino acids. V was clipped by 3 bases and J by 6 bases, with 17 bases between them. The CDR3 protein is CASSDPGGGIAGELFF. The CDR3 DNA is TGTGCCAGCAGTGATCCGGGCGGGGGCATAGCCGGGGAGCTGTTTTTT.

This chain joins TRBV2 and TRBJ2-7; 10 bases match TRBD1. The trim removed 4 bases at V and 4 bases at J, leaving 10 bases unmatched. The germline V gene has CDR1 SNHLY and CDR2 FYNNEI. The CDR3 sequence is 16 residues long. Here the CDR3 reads CASSALLGDRGYEQYF. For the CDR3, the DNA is TGTGCCAGCAGTGCTCTCTTAGGGGACAGGGGATACGAGCAGTACTTC. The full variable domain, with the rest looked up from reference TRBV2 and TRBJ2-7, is EPEVTQTPSHQVTQMGQEVILRCVPISNHLYFYWYRQILGQKVEFLVSFYNNEISEKSEIFDDQFSVERPDGSNFTLKIRSTKLEDSAMYFCASSALLGDRGYEQYFGPGTRLTVT.

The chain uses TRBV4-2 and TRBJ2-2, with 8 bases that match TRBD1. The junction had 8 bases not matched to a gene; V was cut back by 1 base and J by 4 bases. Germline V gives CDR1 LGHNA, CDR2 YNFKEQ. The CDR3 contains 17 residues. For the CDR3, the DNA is TGTGCCAGCAGCCAAGGGCCGGGACAGGACATCACCGGGGAGCTGTTTTTT. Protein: CASSQGPGQDITGELFF.

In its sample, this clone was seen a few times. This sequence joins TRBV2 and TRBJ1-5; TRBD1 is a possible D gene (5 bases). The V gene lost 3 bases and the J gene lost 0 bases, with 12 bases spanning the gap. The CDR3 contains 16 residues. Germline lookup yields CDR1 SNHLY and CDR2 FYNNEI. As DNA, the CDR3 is TGTGCCAGCAGTGACAGGTGGAGGGGTAGCAATCAGCCCCAGCATTTT. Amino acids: CASSDRWRGSNQPQHF.

The CDR3 nucleotides read TGTGCCAGCAGCCCCGACAGCCTGGGCGTCAACGAGCAGTACTTC. Translating it yields CASSPDSLGVNEQYF. The chain combines TRBV5-4 with TRBJ2-7; possibly TRBD1 for D (5 bases). The CDR3 totals 15 residues. In germline, CDR1 is SGHNT, CDR2 YYREEE (reference sequence). The ends were cut back, 4 bases at V and 5 bases at J, with 19 bases in the middle.

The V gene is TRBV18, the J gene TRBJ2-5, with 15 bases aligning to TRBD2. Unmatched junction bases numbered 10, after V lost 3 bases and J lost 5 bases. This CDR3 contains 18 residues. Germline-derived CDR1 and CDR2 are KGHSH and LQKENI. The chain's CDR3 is CASSPWTSGGASIETQYF. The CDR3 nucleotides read TGTGCCAGCTCACCTTGGACTAGCGGGGGGGCTTCCATCGAGACCCAGTACTTC.

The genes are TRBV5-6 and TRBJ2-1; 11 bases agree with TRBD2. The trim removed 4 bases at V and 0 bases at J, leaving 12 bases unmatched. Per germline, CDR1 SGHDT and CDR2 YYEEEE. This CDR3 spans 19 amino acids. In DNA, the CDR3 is TGTGCCAGCAGCCGGCCTAGCGGGGGGACCAAGAGCTCCTACAATGAGCAGTTCTTC. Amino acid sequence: CASSRPSGGTKSSYNEQFF.